The clone carrying this TCR beta chain was counted many times. Antigen unknown. TCRdb used MiXCR to reprocess the 5' RACE reads, holding one entry per CDR3 protein. The data contain about 38,000 distinct CDR3 sequences, around a tenth of them seen just once; the ten biggest clones take up just under 4%. The ends lost 3 bases at V and 3 bases at J; junction bases unmatched: 10. The CDR3 covers 16 residues. Germline V gene sequence: CDR1 DFQATT, CDR2 SNEGSKA (reference sequence). This specimen belongs to a study of neurological immune-mediated disorders. CD4+ or CD8+ T cells, over 800,000 per library, were used for sorted libraries. Overall study findings and caveats: The absence of shared CDR3 amino acid sequences among expanded clones across subjects suggests private repertoires in all groups.

The chain has TRBV20-1 and TRBJ1-5, with TRBD1 matching 8 bases. Sequenced sample: CD4+ T cells from blood. The sequence derives from a woman between 25 and 40 years old with HTLV-1-associated myelopathy (HAM/TSP). CDR3 DNA sequence: TGCAGTGCTAGGCCTCAGGGGGCGAAACTCAATCAGCCCCAGCATTTT. Its protein is CSARPQGAKLNQPQHF.